A selection of T cell receptor beta chains follows, all from one sample in a study of shared clonotypes between healthy human individuals. Profiling relied on immunoSEQ multiplex PCR, and the TCRdb table lists in-frame clones only, not all of them. The sample records some 2.1 million clones, 85% to 95% being singletons. The sample was naive CD8+ T cells sorted from blood. Every receptor here comes from a man between 18 and 35 years old in good health. The CDR3 runs from the conserved cysteine through the conserved F or W. D genes are given only for firm matches. Not all rows give a size; the values are once, few, many and, for expanded clones, a class.

CDR3	DNA	length	size	D	V	J
CAWSVGPEQYF	TGTGCCTGGAGTGTGGGCCCCGAGCAGTACTTC	11	NA	NA	TRBV30	TRBJ2-7
CAISESVSSYNSPLHF	TGTGCCATCAGTGAGTCCGTGAGCTCCTATAATTCACCCCTCCACTTT	16	NA	NA	TRBV10-3	TRBJ1-6
CASSSSGEQYF	TGTGCCAGCAGTTCCTCCGGCGAGCAGTACTTC	11	NA	NA	TRBV27	TRBJ2-7
CASSWDRDRGSYNSPLHF	TGCGCCAGCAGCTGGGACCGGGACAGGGGATCCTATAATTCACCCCTCCACTTT	18	NA	TRBD1	TRBV5-1	TRBJ1-6
CASSNHQYEQYF	TGTGCCAGCAGTAATCATCAATACGAGCAGTACTTC	12	NA	NA	TRBV6-5	TRBJ2-7
CSAPRAAEAFF	TGCAGTGCCCCGAGGGCAGCTGAAGCTTTCTTT	11	NA	NA	TRBV20-1	TRBJ1-1
CASSESFSYEQYF	TGTGCCAGCAGTGAAAGTTTCTCCTACGAGCAGTACTTC	13	NA	NA	TRBV2	TRBJ2-7
CASSPAAGAGANVLTF	TGTGCCAGCAGCCCAGCGGCAGGGGCTGGGGCCAACGTCCTGACTTTC	16	NA	NA	TRBV7-9	TRBJ2-6
CASSTGTEAYEQYF	TGCGCCAGCAGCACGGGGACAGAAGCCTACGAGCAGTACTTC	14	NA	TRBD1	TRBV5-1	TRBJ2-7
CASSSRGLADYNEQFF	TGTGCCAGCAGCTCCCGGGGACTAGCGGACTACAATGAGCAGTTCTTC	16	NA	TRBD2	TRBV9	TRBJ2-1
CASSLGVPPSTDTQYF	TGTGCCAGCAGCCTAGGGGTCCCACCCAGCACAGATACGCAGTATTTT	16	NA	NA	TRBV7-2	TRBJ2-3
CASSPGARLGDSPLHF	TGTGCCAGCAGCCCGGGAGCTAGATTGGGCGATTCACCCCTCCACTTT	16	NA	NA	TRBV7-2	TRBJ1-6
CASSQDAIAGGPGRYEQYF	TGCGCCAGCAGCCAAGATGCGATAGCGGGAGGGCCAGGGAGATACGAGCAGTACTTC	19	NA	TRBD2	TRBV4-3	TRBJ2-7
CASSASLYEQYF	TGTGCCAGCAGTGCCAGCCTATACGAGCAGTACTTC	12	NA	NA	TRBV6-5	TRBJ2-7
CASSLTGLVTEAFF	TGTGCCAGCAGTTTAACAGGGTTGGTTACTGAAGCTTTCTTT	14	once	NA	TRBV6-5	TRBJ1-1
CASSPTSGINNEQFF	TGTGCCAGCAGTCCAACTAGCGGAATTAACAATGAGCAGTTCTTC	15	NA	TRBD2	TRBV7-9	TRBJ2-1
CASSDPAGVEETQYF	TGTGCCAGCAGTGACCCAGCGGGGGTCGAAGAGACCCAGTACTTC	15	NA	TRBD2	TRBV2	TRBJ2-5
CASSLFPDTQYF	TGTGCCAGCAGCTTGTTCCCAGATACGCAGTATTTT	12	NA	NA	TRBV5-6	TRBJ2-3
CASSLYAGYNSPLHF	TGTGCCAGCAGCTTATACGCTGGTTATAATTCACCCCTCCACTTT	15	few	NA	TRBV11-2	TRBJ1-6
CASSSQGNEQFF	TGTGCCAGCAGCTCTCAGGGTAATGAGCAGTTCTTC	12	NA	NA	TRBV7-2	TRBJ2-1
CASSSGDTGELFF	TGTGCCAGCAGTAGTGGCGACACCGGGGAGCTGTTTTTT	13	NA	NA	TRBV2	TRBJ2-2
CAIRDTGTDTQYF	TGTGCCATCCGGGACACAGGCACAGATACGCAGTATTTT	13	NA	NA	TRBV10-3	TRBJ2-3
CASSYEIGADTQYF	TGCGCCAGCAGCTACGAAATAGGGGCAGATACGCAGTATTTT	14	NA	NA	TRBV4-1	TRBJ2-3
CASSLGHPDTQYF	TGTGCCAGCAGCCTCGGCCACCCAGATACGCAGTATTTT	13	NA	NA	TRBV13	TRBJ2-3
CASSTGQNYGYTF	TGTGCCAGCAGTACGGGACAGAACTATGGCTACACCTTC	13	once	TRBD1	TRBV6-5	TRBJ1-2
CASSLTGDEQYF	TGTGCCAGCAGCCTGACAGGGGACGAGCAGTACTTC	12	NA	TRBD1	TRBV7-9	TRBJ2-7
CASSETVTAHPGNTQYF	TGTGCCAGCAGTGAAACCGTGACTGCACATCCCGGGAATACGCAGTATTTT	17	NA	NA	TRBV2	TRBJ2-3
CASSSQTSIYNEQFF	TGTGCCAGCAGTTCTCAGACTAGTATCTACAATGAGCAGTTCTTC	15	once	NA	TRBV28	TRBJ2-1
CASSPREGKNQETQYF	TGTGCCAGCAGCCCCCGGGAGGGGAAGAACCAAGAGACCCAGTACTTC	16	NA	TRBD2	TRBV13	TRBJ2-5
CASSPTSASSYEQYF	TGTGCCAGCTCACCAACGAGCGCCTCATCCTACGAGCAGTACTTC	15	NA	NA	TRBV18	TRBJ2-7
CASSVEGGGTDTQYF	TGTGCCAGCAGCGTAGAAGGGGGTGGCACAGATACGCAGTATTTT	15	NA	NA	TRBV9	TRBJ2-3
CASIDRRNSPLHF	TGTGCCAGCATAGACAGGAGGAATTCACCCCTCCACTTT	13	NA	NA	TRBV28	TRBJ1-6
CASSLAQGATYEQYF	TGCGCCAGCAGCTTGGCACAGGGGGCCACCTACGAGCAGTACTTC	15	NA	TRBD1	TRBV5-1	TRBJ2-7
CASSTPYTQANQPQHF	TGTGCCAGTAGTACCCCTTACACGCAAGCGAATCAGCCCCAGCATTTT	16	NA	NA	TRBV19	TRBJ1-5
CATQPGGSYEQYF	TGTGCCACGCAGCCAGGGGGTAGTTACGAGCAGTACTTC	13	NA	TRBD1	TRBV15	TRBJ2-7
CASSLGLAESYEQYF	TGTGCCAGCAGCTTGGGTCTAGCGGAGTCCTACGAGCAGTACTTC	15	NA	TRBD2	TRBV5-6	TRBJ2-7
CAWSPTGGYEQYF	TGTGCCTGGAGCCCCACAGGGGGCTACGAGCAGTACTTC	13	NA	TRBD1	TRBV30	TRBJ2-7
CASSLELLDQETQYF	TGTGCCAGCAGCTTAGAGCTCCTGGACCAAGAGACCCAGTACTTC	15	NA	NA	TRBV11-2	TRBJ2-5
CASSQEGLAGAKNIQYF	TGCGCCAGCAGCCAAGAGGGACTAGCGGGAGCCAAAAACATTCAGTACTTC	17	NA	TRBD2	TRBV4-3	TRBJ2-4
CASSPIKRMINIQYF	TGTGCCAGCAGTCCCATAAAGCGTATGATAAACATTCAGTACTTC	15	NA	NA	TRBV6-5	TRBJ2-4
CASSLDLYGTVQYEQYF	TGTGCCAGCAGCTTAGATCTCTACGGGACAGTCCAATACGAGCAGTACTTC	17	NA	TRBD1	TRBV11-2	TRBJ2-7
CASSTTELAGDTYNEQFF	TGTGCCAGCAGCACAACTGAGCTAGCGGGAGACACCTACAATGAGCAGTTCTTC	18	NA	TRBD2	TRBV7-9	TRBJ2-1
CATIGQGSSYEQYF	TGTGCCACCATAGGACAGGGGAGCTCCTACGAGCAGTACTTC	14	NA	TRBD1	TRBV6-1	TRBJ2-7
CASSGPLQTDTQYF	TGTGCCAGTAGCGGACCCCTACAAACAGATACGCAGTATTTT	14	NA	NA	TRBV19	TRBJ2-3
CASSQRDSHYEQYF	TGTGCCAGCAGTCAACGGGACAGCCATTACGAGCAGTACTTC	14	NA	TRBD1	TRBV6-1	TRBJ2-7
CASSESNQGPQNMNTEAFF	TGCGCCAGCAGTGAGTCGAACCAGGGACCCCAAAACATGAACACTGAAGCTTTCTTT	19	once	NA	TRBV10-1	TRBJ1-1
CASSEWAARGGYEQYF	TGTGCCAGCAGTGAATGGGCGGCACGGGGGGGCTACGAGCAGTACTTC	16	NA	TRBD2	TRBV2	TRBJ2-7
CASSLTGTGNWETQYF	TGTGCCAGCAGTCTGACGGGGACAGGGAATTGGGAGACCCAGTACTTC	16	NA	TRBD1	TRBV27	TRBJ2-5
CASSLVLGAYEQYF	TGTGCCAGCAGCTTAGTCCTCGGAGCCTACGAGCAGTACTTC	14	NA	NA	TRBV11-2	TRBJ2-7
CASSLLAGVSTDTQYF	TGTGCCAGCAGTTTACTGGCGGGGGTTAGCACAGATACGCAGTATTTT	16	once	TRBD2	TRBV28	TRBJ2-3
CAGSLTGGNSPLHF	TGTGCCGGATCTTTAACCGGGGGTAATTCACCCCTCCACTTT	14	NA	NA	TRBV6-1	TRBJ1-6
CASSLTQQGPTVYEQYF	TGTGCCAGCAGTTTAACGCAACAGGGACCAACGGTCTACGAGCAGTACTTC	17	NA	NA	TRBV27	TRBJ2-7
CASSQDSGRPYNEQFF	TGCGCCAGCAGCCAAGATAGCGGGAGGCCCTACAATGAGCAGTTCTTC	16	once	TRBD2	TRBV4-3	TRBJ2-1
CASRSGRGNQPQHF	TGTGCCAGCCGTTCAGGAAGAGGCAATCAGCCCCAGCATTTT	14	once	NA	TRBV6-1	TRBJ1-5
CASSPNGGGEGTDTQYF	TGTGCCAGCAGCCCGAACGGAGGCGGGGAGGGCACAGATACGCAGTATTTT	17	NA	NA	TRBV11-2	TRBJ2-3
CASSLGAVPYEQYF	TGTGCCAGCAGTTTGGGGGCGGTACCCTACGAGCAGTACTTC	14	NA	NA	TRBV27	TRBJ2-7
CASYPHGGMNTEAFF	TGTGCCAGCTATCCCCATGGGGGAATGAACACTGAAGCTTTCTTT	15	NA	NA	TRBV7-8	TRBJ1-1